This T cell receptor (beta chain) was sequenced during a study of T cell responses to AZD1222 COVID-19 vaccine. The method was immunoSEQ multiplex PCR; TCRdb's version includes in-frame clones alone and lacks a portion of them. In the table there are some 130,000 clones, 85% to 95% of which are singletons. Regarding this clone: Its specificity is not known.

The CDR3 runs 14 residues. Germline CDR1 reads MNHEY; CDR2 reads SVGAGI. With 7 bases clipped from V and 7 bases from J, the junction kept 9 bases outside the gene matches. Study findings and constraints: White British people made up most donors, females outnumbered males, and clonal diversity was possibly underestimated.

The chain uses TRBV6-5 and TRBJ1-2, with 10 positions matching TRBD1. The sample here was peripheral blood, taken 28 days after the second AZD1222 dose. The clonotype comes from an adult who received the AZD1222 COVID-19 vaccine. As DNA, the CDR3 is TGTGCCAGCAATGGACAGGGGGGACACTCTGGCTACACCTTC. It translates to CASNGQGGHSGYTF.